One and the same sample provided the 9 T cell receptor beta chains below, sequenced in a study of CD8 T cell repertoires and HIV-1 epitope variants. These receptors have no known antigen. Assay used: immunoSEQ multiplex PCR; TCRdb lists only in-frame clones, some missing. The top ten clones hold around 45% of a sample with 4,000 to 5,000 clones, about two thirds of them seen once. Material: cultured CD8+ T cells derived from PBMCs. Receptors were obtained from a male donor with HIV.

The table lists this clone with a count of one. The chain employs TRBV5-1 and TRBJ1-2, with a weak D call TRBD1 (6 bases). CDR3 length: 12 residues. Deletions cut 4 bases from V and 8 bases from J, with 12 bases between. Germline values: CDR1 SGHRS, CDR2 YFSETQ. The CDR3 sequence is CASSLGGGGYTF. CDR3 in DNA: TGCGCCAGCAGCCTCGGGGGCGGGGGCTACACCTTC.

V and J are TRBV15 and TRBJ1-1; D is ambiguous. Germline V gene lookup returns CDR1 LNHNV and CDR2 YYDKDF (reference sequence). The CDR3 totals 13 residues. The ends were cut back, 5 bases at V and 1 base at J, with 8 bases in the middle. The CDR3 loop is CATSQQPNTEAFF. For the CDR3, the DNA is TGTGCCACCAGCCAACAGCCGAACACTGAAGCTTTCTTT.

The V gene is TRBV7-9, the J gene TRBJ2-7; D not certain. Germline V gene data show CDR1 as SEHNR and CDR2 as FQNEAQ (reference sequence). There are 13 residues in the CDR3. The ends were cut back, 3 bases at V and 4 bases at J, with 10 bases in the middle. The CDR3 loop reads CASSFYTGYEQYF. CDR3 nucleotides: TGTGCCAGCAGCTTCTATACTGGGTACGAGCAGTACTTC.

V gene TRBV27 combines with J gene TRBJ2-3, with D perhaps TRBD2 (5 bases). Germline V gene lookup returns CDR1 MNHEY and CDR2 SMNVEV (reference sequence). The CDR3 totals 15 residues. V was trimmed by 0 bases and J by 1 base, leaving 8 bases between them. The CDR3 sequence: CASSLSNGGTDTQYF. For the CDR3, the DNA is TGTGCCAGCAGTTTATCAAACGGGGGCACAGATACGCAGTATTTT.

This sequence joins TRBV1 and TRBJ2-2; TRBD1, the table's D call, was not compared with the DNA. TRBV1 is shown as a pseudogene. The CDR3 is 15 residues long. CDR3 protein: CTSSQGTGGTGELFF. The CDR3 nucleotides read TGCACCAGCAGCCAAGGGACAGGGGGCACCGGGGAGCTGTTTTTT.

Note on this clone: The junction departs from the called germline gene at one end, perhaps through a read error. The rearrangement uses TRBV10-3 and TRBJ1-1; 9 bases agree with TRBD1. Per germline, CDR1 ENHRY and CDR2 SYGVKD. The length of the CDR3 is 14 residues. CDR3 sequence (DNA): TGTGCCATCGGTGAGACAGGGGGTGACACTGAAGCTTTCTTT. This codes for CAIGETGGDTEAFF.

A few counts support this clone. The chain carries TRBV5-6 and TRBJ2-7; a weak D match, TRBD2 (5 bases). V dropped 2 bases and J dropped 2 bases, with 11 bases sitting between them. The V gene's germline CDR1 is SGHDT and CDR2 YYEEEE. There are 14 residues in the CDR3. CDR3 in DNA: TGTGCCAGCAGCTTCGGGGATTCCACCTACGAGCAGTACTTC. Protein sequence: CASSFGDSTYEQYF.

CDR3: CASMGGSWSSYNEQFF. The CDR3 DNA is TGTGCCAGCATGGGAGGTAGCTGGAGCTCCTACAATGAGCAGTTCTTC. The J gene is TRBJ2-1, the V gene TRBV27; D perhaps matches TRBD2 (6 bases). The CDR3 is 16 residues long. The germline V gene has CDR1 MNHEY and CDR2 SMNVEV (reference sequence). V lost 7 bases to trimming and J lost 0 bases, with 16 bases between them.

J is TRBJ2-5 and V is TRBV11-1; D may correspond to TRBD1 or TRBD2 (5 bases each). Trimming pared 1 base from V and 5 bases from J, leaving 14 bases between. CDR1 is SGHAT, CDR2 FQDESV, per germline (reference sequence). The CDR3 has 15 amino acids. The CDR3 spells CASSLGGTGVETQYF. The DNA for the CDR3 is TGTGCCAGCAGCTTAGGGGGGACCGGAGTGGAGACCCAGTACTTC.